This TCR beta chain originates from a study of T cells in Graves' hyperthyroidism and ophthalmopathy. RNA transcripts were the template for amplifying TCR beta CDR3 regions. Primed by the HTBI set, a first-round RT-PCR was run on the TCR CDR3. Each CDR3 protein gets one entry after TCRdb re-called the multiplex PCR reads with MiXCR. The sample has around 600,000 distinct CDR3 sequences, roughly 15% seen once; the top ten hold around 3.5%. This clonotype was picked up many times. Trimming removed 5 bases from V and 1 base from J; junction bases left unmatched: 7. The CDR3 consists of 14 residues. Germline CDR1 and CDR2: GTSNPN and SVGIG (reference sequence).

Sequences were obtained from blood. The sequence derives from a woman aged 40 to 55 with Graves' ophthalmopathy. This chain connects TRBV30 to TRBJ1-1; TRBD1 agrees at 7 bases. CDR3 nucleotide sequence: TGTGCCTGGGCCAGGGGGTATACGAACACTGAAGCTTTCTTT. This gives the protein CAWARGYTNTEAFF.